This T cell receptor beta chain was found in a study of blood T cell repertoires in COVID-19. About the research overall: Samples taken during acute and convalescent COVID-19 were collected in the United States, Italy and Spain. PBMCs, B-cell-depleted T cells, or T cells were the source of the cDNA or gDNA that made up the material.

As processed by the authors: Reference gene primer amplification gave estimated nucleated cell counts. Sequencing used immunoSEQ multiplex PCR; TCRdb keeps in-frame clones, though not all of them. That table furnishes V, J and clone size, whereas the DNA furnished D and trimming. This table holds about 230,000 clones, approximately 84% found once. Germline loops: CDR1 LGHDT, CDR2 YNNKEL (reference sequence). V shed 4 bases and J 5 bases; nucleotides not matched to a gene: 10. The CDR3 spans 16 residues. Seattle participants joined during active infection and were tracked over time. Sequenced sample: peripheral blood. J is TRBJ2-7 and V is TRBV3-1 (or the pseudogene TRBV3-2); TRBD2 aligns across 11 bases. The receptor comes from a man aged 45-65 years with COVID-19, enrolled during active disease. CDR3 in amino acids: CASSLRRLAGFNEQYF. CDR3 coding DNA: TGTGCCAGCAGCCTACGGAGACTAGCGGGGTTCAACGAGCAGTACTTC.